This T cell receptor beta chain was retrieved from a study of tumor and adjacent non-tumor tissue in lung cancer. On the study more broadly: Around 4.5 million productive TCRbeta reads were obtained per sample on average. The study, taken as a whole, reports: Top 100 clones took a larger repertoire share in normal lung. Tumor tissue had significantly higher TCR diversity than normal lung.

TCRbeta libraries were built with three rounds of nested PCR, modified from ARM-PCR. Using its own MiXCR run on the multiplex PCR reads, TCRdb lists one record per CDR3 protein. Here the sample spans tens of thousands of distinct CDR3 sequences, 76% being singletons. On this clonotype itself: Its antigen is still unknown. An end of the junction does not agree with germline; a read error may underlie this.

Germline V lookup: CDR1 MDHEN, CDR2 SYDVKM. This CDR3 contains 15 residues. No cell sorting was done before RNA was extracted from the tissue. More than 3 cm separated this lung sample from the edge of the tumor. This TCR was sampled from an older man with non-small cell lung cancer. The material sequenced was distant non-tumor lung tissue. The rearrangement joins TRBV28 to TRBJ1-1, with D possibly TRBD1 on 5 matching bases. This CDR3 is CASSGKGIGTTKAFF. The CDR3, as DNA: TGTGCCAGTAGCGGGAAGGGGATTGGTACCACTAAAGCTTTCTTT.